These 7 T cell receptor beta chains came from one sample sequenced in a study of Tregs in tolerant kidney transplant recipients. Here immunoSEQ multiplex PCR was the method, and the copy in TCRdb shows in-frame clones only, minus some. The data contain nearly 50,000 clones, roughly 89% of them seen just once; the ten biggest clones take up 15% to 17%. The nonmyeloablative bone marrow transplants came from related graft donors, with transient mixed chimerism. This specimen was CD8+ T cells from blood (PBMCs), taken 12 months after the transplant. These receptors originate from a human patient who received a combined kidney and bone marrow transplant. Among the T cells, some may be from the graft donor.

The chain carries TRBV5-4 and TRBJ2-3; TRBD1 agrees at 10 bases. The CDR3 covers 12 residues. Germline loops: CDR1 SGHNT, CDR2 YYREEE (reference sequence). After removal of 2 bases from V and 14 bases from J, the junction contained 5 bases not matched to a gene. CDR3 nucleotides: TGTGCCAGCAGCTTTGACAGGGGGCGCCCGTATTTT. Amino acids: CASSFDRGRPYF.

The J gene is TRBJ2-4, the V gene TRBV18; possibly TRBD2 for D (6 bases). V shed 2 bases and J shed 8 bases, with 10 bases lying between them. Germline lookup yields CDR1 KGHSH and CDR2 LQKENI. The CDR3 is 13 residues long. The CDR3 here is CASSPTPGDIQYF. The CDR3 DNA reads as TGTGCCAGCTCACCAACACCGGGAGACATTCAGTACTTC.

V usage is TRBV27 and J usage is TRBJ1-4, with D hard to call. The CDR3 sequence is 15 residues long. Trimming stripped 1 base from V and 7 bases from J, with 13 bases between. Germline V CDR1 and CDR2: MNHEY, SMNVEV (reference sequence). DNA of the CDR3: TGTGCCAGCAGTTTATGGTCCGGGGTAGGTGAAAAACTGTTTTTT. Translated: CASSLWSGVGEKLFF.

The chain joins TRBV13 to TRBJ2-1, with 15 bases fitting TRBD2. Per germline, CDR1 PRHDT and CDR2 FYEKMQ (reference sequence). The CDR3 extends over 16 amino acids. With 4 bases clipped from V and 10 bases from J, the junction kept 8 bases outside the gene matches. CDR3 loop: CASSSRTSGRGGEQFF. The CDR3, as DNA: TGTGCCAGCAGCTCCCGGACTAGCGGGAGGGGTGGAGAGCAGTTCTTC.

This clone was detected a few times. CDR3 region: CASREDRGLGQPQHF. In DNA form, the CDR3 reads TGTGCCAGTAGGGAGGACAGGGGGCTCGGTCAGCCCCAGCATTTT. The chain links TRBV19 to TRBJ1-5; 11 bases align to TRBD1. With 6 bases clipped from V and 6 bases from J, the junction kept 7 bases outside the gene matches. This CDR3 contains 15 residues. Germline-derived CDR1 and CDR2 are LNHDA and SQIVND (reference sequence).

The V gene is TRBV27, the J gene TRBJ2-7, with D possibly TRBD1 on 5 matching bases. The CDR3 runs to 13 residues. Trimming pared 8 bases from V and 5 bases from J, leaving 16 bases between. Germline V gene sequence: CDR1 MNHEY, CDR2 SMNVEV (reference sequence). The CDR3 here is CASARDSVNEQYF. The DNA of the CDR3 is TGTGCCAGCGCCAGGGATTCAGTTAACGAGCAGTACTTC.

The rearrangement links TRBV28 to TRBJ2-2, with unresolved D. CDR3 length: 13 amino acids. Trimming took off 5 bases at V and 1 base at J, with 5 bases between the two ends. Germline CDR1 and CDR2: MDHEN and SYDVKM. The CDR3 sequence: CASSQKNTGELFF. As DNA, the CDR3 is TGTGCCAGCAGTCAGAAGAACACCGGGGAGCTGTTTTTT.